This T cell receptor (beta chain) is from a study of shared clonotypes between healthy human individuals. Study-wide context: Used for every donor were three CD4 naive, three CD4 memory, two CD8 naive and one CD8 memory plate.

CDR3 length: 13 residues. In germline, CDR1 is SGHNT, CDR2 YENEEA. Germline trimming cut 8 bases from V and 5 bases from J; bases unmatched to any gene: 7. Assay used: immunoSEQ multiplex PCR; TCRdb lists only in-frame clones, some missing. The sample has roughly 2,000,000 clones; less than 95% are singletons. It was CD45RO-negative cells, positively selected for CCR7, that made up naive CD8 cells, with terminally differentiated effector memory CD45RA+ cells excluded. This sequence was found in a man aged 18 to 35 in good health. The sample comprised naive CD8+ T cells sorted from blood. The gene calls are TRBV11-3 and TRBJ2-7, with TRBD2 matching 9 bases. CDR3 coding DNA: TGTGCCAGCGGAGCGGGAGGTGCAGACGAGCAGTACTTC. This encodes CASGAGGADEQYF. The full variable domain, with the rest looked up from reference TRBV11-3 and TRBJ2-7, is EAGVVQSPRYKIIEKKQPVAFWCNPISGHNTLYWYLQNLGQGPELLIRYENEEAVDDSQLPKDRFSAERLKGVDSTLKIQPAELGDSAVYLCASGAGGADEQYFGPGTRLTVT.